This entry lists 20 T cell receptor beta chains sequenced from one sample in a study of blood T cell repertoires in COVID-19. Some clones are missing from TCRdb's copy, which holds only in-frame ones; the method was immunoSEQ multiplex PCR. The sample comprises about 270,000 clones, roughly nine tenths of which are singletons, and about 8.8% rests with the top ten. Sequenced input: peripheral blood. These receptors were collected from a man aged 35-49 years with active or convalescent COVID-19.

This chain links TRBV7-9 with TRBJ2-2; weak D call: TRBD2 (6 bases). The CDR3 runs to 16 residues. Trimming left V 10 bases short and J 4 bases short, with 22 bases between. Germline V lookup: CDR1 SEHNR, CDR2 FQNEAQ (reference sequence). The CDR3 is CAIPSSFGGGTGELFF. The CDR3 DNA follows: TGTGCCATCCCGTCCTCCTTCGGGGGAGGCACCGGGGAGCTGTTTTTT. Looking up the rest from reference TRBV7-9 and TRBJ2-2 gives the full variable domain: DTGVSQNPRHKITKRGQNVTFRCDPISEHNRLYWYRQTLGQGPEFLTYFQNEAQLEKSRLLSDRFSAERPKGSFSTLEIQRTEQGDSAMYLCAIPSSFGGGTGELFFGEGSRLTVL.

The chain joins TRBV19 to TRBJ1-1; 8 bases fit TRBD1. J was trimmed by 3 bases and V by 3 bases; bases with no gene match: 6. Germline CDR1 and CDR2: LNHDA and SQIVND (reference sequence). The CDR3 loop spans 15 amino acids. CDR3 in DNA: TGTGCCAGTAGTATCCTGGACAGGGCGCACACTGAAGCTTTCTTT. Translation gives CASSILDRAHTEAFF.

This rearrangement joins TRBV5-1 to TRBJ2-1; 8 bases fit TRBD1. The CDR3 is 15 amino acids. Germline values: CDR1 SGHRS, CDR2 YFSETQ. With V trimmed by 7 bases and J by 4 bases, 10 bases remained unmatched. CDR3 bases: TGCGCCAGCTCCGGACAGGGAGAGAAATACAATGAGCAGTTCTTC. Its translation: CASSGQGEKYNEQFF.

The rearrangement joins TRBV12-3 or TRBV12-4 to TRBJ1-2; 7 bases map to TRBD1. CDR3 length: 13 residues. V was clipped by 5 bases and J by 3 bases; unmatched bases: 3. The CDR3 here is CASSRQGDYGYTF. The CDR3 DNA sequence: TGTGCCAGCAGTCGACAGGGCGACTATGGCTACACCTTC.

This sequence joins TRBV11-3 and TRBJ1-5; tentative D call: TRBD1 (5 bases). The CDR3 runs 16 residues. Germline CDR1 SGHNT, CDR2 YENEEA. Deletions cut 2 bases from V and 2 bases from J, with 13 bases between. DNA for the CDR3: TGTGCCAGCAGCTTACGACCGGGGGGTGGCAATCAGCCCCAGCATTTT. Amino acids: CASSLRPGGGNQPQHF.

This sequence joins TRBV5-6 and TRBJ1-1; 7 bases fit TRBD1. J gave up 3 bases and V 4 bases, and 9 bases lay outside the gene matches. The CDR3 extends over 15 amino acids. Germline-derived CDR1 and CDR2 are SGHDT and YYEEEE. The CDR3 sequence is CASSNGRGIDTEAFF. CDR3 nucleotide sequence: TGTGCCAGCAGCAATGGCAGGGGGATCGACACTGAAGCTTTCTTT. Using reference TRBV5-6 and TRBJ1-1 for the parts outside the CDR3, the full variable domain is DAGVTQSPTHLIKTRGQQVTLRCSPKSGHDTVSWYQQALGQGPQFIFQYYEEEERQRGNFPDRFSGHQFPNYSSELNVNALLLGDSALYLCASSNGRGIDTEAFFGQGTRLTVV.

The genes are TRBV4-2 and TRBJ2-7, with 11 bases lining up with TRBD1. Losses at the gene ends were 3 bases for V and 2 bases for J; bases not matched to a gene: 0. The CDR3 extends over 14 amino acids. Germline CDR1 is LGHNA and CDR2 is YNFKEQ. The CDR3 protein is CASSQDRGPYEQYF. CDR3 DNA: TGTGCCAGCAGCCAGGACAGGGGGCCCTACGAGCAGTACTTC.

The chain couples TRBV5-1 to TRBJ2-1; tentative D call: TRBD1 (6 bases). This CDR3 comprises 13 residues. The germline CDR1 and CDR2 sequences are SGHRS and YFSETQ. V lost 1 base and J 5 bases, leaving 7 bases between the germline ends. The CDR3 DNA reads TGCGCCAGCAGCTTGTCAGGGGACAATGAGCAGTTCTTC. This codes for CASSLSGDNEQFF.

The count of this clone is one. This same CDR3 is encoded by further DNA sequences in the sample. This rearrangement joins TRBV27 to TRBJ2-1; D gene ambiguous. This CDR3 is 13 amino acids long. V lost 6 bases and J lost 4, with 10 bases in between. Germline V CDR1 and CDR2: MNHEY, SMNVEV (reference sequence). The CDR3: CASRPRGYNEQFF. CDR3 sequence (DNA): TGTGCCAGCAGACCCAGAGGTTACAATGAGCAGTTCTTC.

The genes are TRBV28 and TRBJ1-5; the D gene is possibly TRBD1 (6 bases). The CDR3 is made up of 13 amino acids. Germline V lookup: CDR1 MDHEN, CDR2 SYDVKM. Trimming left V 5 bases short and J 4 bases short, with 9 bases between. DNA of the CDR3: TGTGCCAGCAGTCACCAGGGGAATCAGCCCCAGCATTTT. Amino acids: CASSHQGNQPQHF.

Written as DNA, the CDR3 is TGCGCCAGCAGTTCGGGGGACGGCAATCAGCCCCAGCATTTT. This sequence encodes CASSSGDGNQPQHF. The chain carries TRBV5-1 and TRBJ1-5; D may be TRBD1 (5 bases). From germline, CDR1 is SGHRS and CDR2 YFSETQ. V was pared by 5 bases and J by 2 bases, with 11 bases between. The CDR3 consists of 14 residues.

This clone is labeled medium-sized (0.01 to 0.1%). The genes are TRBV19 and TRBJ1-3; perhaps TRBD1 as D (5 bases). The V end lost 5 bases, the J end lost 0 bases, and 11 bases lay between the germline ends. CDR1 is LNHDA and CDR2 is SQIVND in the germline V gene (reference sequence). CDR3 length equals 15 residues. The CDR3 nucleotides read TGTGCCAGTAGTGCGACAGACCTCTCTGGAAACACCATATATTTT. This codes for CASSATDLSGNTIYF. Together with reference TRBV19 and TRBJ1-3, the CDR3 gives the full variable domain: DGGITQSPKYLFRKEGQNVTLSCEQNLNHDAMYWYRQDPGQGLRLIYYSQIVNDFQKGDIAEGYSVSREKKESFPLTVTSAQKNPTAFYLCASSATDLSGNTIYFGEGSWLTVV.

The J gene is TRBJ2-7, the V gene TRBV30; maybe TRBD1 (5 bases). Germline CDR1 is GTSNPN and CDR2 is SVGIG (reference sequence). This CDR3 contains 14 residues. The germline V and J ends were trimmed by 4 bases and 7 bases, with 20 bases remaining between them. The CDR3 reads CAWIGAGRSGEQYF. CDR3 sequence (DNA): TGTGCCTGGATCGGAGCAGGGCGCTCCGGGGAGCAGTACTTC. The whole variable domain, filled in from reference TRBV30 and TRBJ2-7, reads SQTIHQWPATLVQPVGSPLSLECTVEGTSNPNLYWYRQAAGRGLQLLFYSVGIGQISSEVPQNLSASRPQDRQFILSSKKLLLSDSGFYLCAWIGAGRSGEQYFGPGTRLTVT.

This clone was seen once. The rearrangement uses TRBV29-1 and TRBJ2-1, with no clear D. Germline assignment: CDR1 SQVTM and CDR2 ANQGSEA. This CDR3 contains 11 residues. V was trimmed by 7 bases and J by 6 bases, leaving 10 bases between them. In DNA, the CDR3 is TGCAGCGGCAATCTATTCAATGAGCAGTTCTTC. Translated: CSGNLFNEQFF.

This chain's CDR3 is CASSIGQGGTEAFF. The CDR3 coding sequence is TGCGCCAGCAGTATCGGACAGGGCGGGACTGAAGCTTTCTTT. The V gene is TRBV10-1, the J gene TRBJ1-1, with 8 bases matching TRBD1. The junction had 7 bases not matched to a gene; V was cut back by 5 bases and J by 5 bases. Germline CDR1 is WNHNN and CDR2 is SYGVQD (reference sequence). There are 14 residues in the CDR3.

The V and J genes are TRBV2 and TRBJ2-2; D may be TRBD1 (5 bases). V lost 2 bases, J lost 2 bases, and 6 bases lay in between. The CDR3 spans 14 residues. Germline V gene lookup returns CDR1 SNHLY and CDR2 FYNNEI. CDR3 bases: TGTGCCAGCAGTGAACAGGGAAACACCGGGGAGCTGTTTTTT. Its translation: CASSEQGNTGELFF.

As DNA, the CDR3 is TGTGCTAGTGGTTTGGTACTTGGCGGGAGGGCGCCAGATACGCAGTATTTT. It yields the protein CASGLVLGGRAPDTQYF. The chain employs TRBV12-5 and TRBJ2-3; 9 bases agree with TRBD2. CDR1 is LGHNT and CDR2 is FRNRAP in the germline V gene. Trimming at V came to 0 bases and at J to 4 bases, leaving 8 bases not matched to a gene. This CDR3 contains 17 residues.

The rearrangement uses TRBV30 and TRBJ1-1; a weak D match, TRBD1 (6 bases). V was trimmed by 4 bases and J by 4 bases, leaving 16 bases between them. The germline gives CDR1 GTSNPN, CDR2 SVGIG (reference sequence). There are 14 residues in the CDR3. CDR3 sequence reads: CAWIGQGLSTEAFF. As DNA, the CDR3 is TGTGCCTGGATTGGGCAGGGGTTGTCCACTGAAGCTTTCTTT.

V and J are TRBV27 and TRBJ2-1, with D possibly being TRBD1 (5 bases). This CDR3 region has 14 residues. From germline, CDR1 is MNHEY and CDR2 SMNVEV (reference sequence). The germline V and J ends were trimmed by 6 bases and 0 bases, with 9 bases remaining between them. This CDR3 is CASRRQSSYNEQFF. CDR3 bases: TGTGCCAGCAGACGACAGAGCTCCTACAATGAGCAGTTCTTC.

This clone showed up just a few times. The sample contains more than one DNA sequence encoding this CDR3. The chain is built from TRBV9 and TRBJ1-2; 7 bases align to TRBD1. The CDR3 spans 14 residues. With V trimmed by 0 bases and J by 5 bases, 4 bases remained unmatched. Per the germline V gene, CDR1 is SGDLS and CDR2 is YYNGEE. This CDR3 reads CASSVGDRGYGYTF. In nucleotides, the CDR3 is TGTGCCAGCAGCGTAGGGGACAGAGGGTATGGCTACACCTTC. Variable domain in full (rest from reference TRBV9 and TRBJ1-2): DSGVTQTPKHLITATGQRVTLRCSPRSGDLSVYWYQQSLDQGLQFLIQYYNGEERAKGNILERFSAQQFPDLHSELNLSSLELGDSALYFCASSVGDRGYGYTFGSGTRLTVV.